This T cell receptor (beta chain) came from a study of shared clonotypes between healthy human individuals. Generated by immunoSEQ multiplex PCR, the TCRdb table keeps only in-frame clones and is missing some. Counted here are around 1.5 million clones, approximately 98% occurring once; the ten biggest clones make up approximately 0.45%. The germline V gene encodes CDR1 SEHNR and CDR2 FQNEAQ (reference sequence). This CDR3 has 15 amino acids. With V trimmed by 5 bases and J by 4 bases, 10 bases remained unmatched. This clonotype was obtained from a man aged 25 to 40 in good health. The sample taken for sequencing was naive CD4+ T cells sorted from blood. Subset defined: CD45RA+ positively selected. This rearrangement joins TRBV7-9 to TRBJ2-5; 7 bases are a match to TRBD1. The CDR3 DNA is TGTGCCAGCAGCCACGAGACAGGGTGGGGAGAGACCCAGTACTTC. Its translation: CASSHETGWGETQYF.